A single sample gave rise to the 3 T cell receptor beta chains below, sequenced in a study of long-term antiretroviral therapy in people with HIV. It was version v3.0 of the immunoSEQ assay that was run at survey level. Profiling relied on immunoSEQ multiplex PCR, and the TCRdb table lists in-frame clones only, not all of them. The profile shows 48,000 or so clones, 84% of them singletons. The specimen was unsorted PBMCs, collected 0.8 years after starting antiretroviral therapy. The receptors stem from a woman in her late teens or twenties with HIV.

CDR3 in DNA: TGTGCCAGTAGTGTTACCGGGACACCCTTGAACACTGAAGCTTTCTTT. It translates to CASSVTGTPLNTEAFF. V and J are TRBV19 and TRBJ1-1, with a possible D match to TRBD1 (6 bases). Trimming shortened V by 5 bases and J by 0 bases, and 16 bases separated the two germline ends. The CDR3 is made up of 16 amino acids. CDR1 and CDR2 (germline): LNHDA, SQIVND (reference sequence).

This chain links TRBV9 with TRBJ2-7; 7 bases match TRBD1. After removal of 3 bases from V and 2 bases from J, the junction contained 11 bases not matched to a gene. The CDR3 spans 16 residues. CDR1 and CDR2 from the germline V gene are SGDLS and YYNGEE. This CDR3 reads CASSAAAGTEAYEQYF. The CDR3 region has the DNA TGTGCCAGCAGCGCTGCCGCCGGGACAGAGGCCTACGAGCAGTACTTC.

The chain couples TRBV19 to TRBJ2-2, with D hard to call. This CDR3 comprises 15 residues. The germline V gene encodes CDR1 LNHDA and CDR2 SQIVND (reference sequence). V was pared by 3 bases and J by 3 bases, with 11 bases between. In nucleotides, the CDR3 is TGTGCCAGTAGTATTTTGGTTGGGGACACCGGGGAGCTGTTTTTT. Translated, it gives CASSILVGDTGELFF.